Shown below are 16 T cell receptor beta chains from a single sample sequenced in a study of shared clonotypes between healthy human individuals. The assay was immunoSEQ multiplex PCR, and TCRdb's table has in-frame clones only and misses some. The sample has some 1 million clones; about 80% are singletons. The specimen was memory CD4+ T cells sorted from blood. Subset in this sample: CD45RA-negative fraction. These TCRs come from a man in his late teens or twenties in good health.

The chain is built from TRBV10-2 and TRBJ2-1, with D possibly TRBD2 on 5 matching bases. Trimming stripped 2 bases from V and 7 bases from J, with 9 bases between. CDR3 size: 13 residues. Germline V gene lookup returns CDR1 WSHSY and CDR2 SAAADI. As DNA, the CDR3 is TGCGCCAGCAGTGAGGGTAGGGAGAATGAGCAGTTCTTC. It specifies CASSEGRENEQFF.

This clone has more than one count but fewer than ten. This chain links TRBV25-1 with TRBJ2-5; 7 bases are a match to TRBD1. V was pared by 6 bases and J by 2 bases, with 3 bases of the junction left unmatched. This CDR3 comprises 13 residues. CDR1 and CDR2 (germline): MGHDK, SYGVNS. CDR3 nucleotide sequence: TGTGCCAGCAGCAAGGGACAGCAAGAGACCCAGTACTTC. Translating gives CASSKGQQETQYF.

This sequence joins TRBV27 and TRBJ1-2; 10 nucleotides match TRBD1. The germline V gene encodes CDR1 MNHEY and CDR2 SMNVEV (reference sequence). The junction had 3 bases not matched to a gene; V was cut back by 7 bases and J by 4 bases. The CDR3 consists of 13 residues. The CDR3 sequence: CASTRTGGYGYTF. The CDR3 region has the DNA TGTGCCAGCACCCGGACAGGGGGCTATGGCTACACCTTC.

This clone has a single count. The chain uses TRBV5-1 and TRBJ2-3, with 9 bases fitting TRBD1. After removal of 4 bases from V and 4 bases from J, the junction contained 10 bases not matched to a gene. Germline V gene data show CDR1 as SGHRS and CDR2 as YFSETQ. CDR3 length equals 16 residues. CDR3 sequence: CASSPGTGRVADTQYF. The DNA for the CDR3 is TGCGCCAGCAGCCCCGGGACAGGGAGAGTGGCAGATACGCAGTATTTT.

The V call is TRBV6-9, the J call TRBJ1-4, with D possibly TRBD1 on 6 matching bases. The CDR3 is 14 residues long. Trimming pared 5 bases from V and 8 bases from J, leaving 15 bases between. Germline CDR1 reads MNHGY; CDR2 reads SVAAGI. CDR3 in amino acids: CASSQQGRLEKLFF. The CDR3 DNA reads TGTGCCAGCAGTCAACAGGGCCGGTTGGAAAAACTGTTTTTT.

The chain uses TRBV7-2 and TRBJ2-2, with 8 bases matching TRBD2. V gave up 2 bases and J gave up 7 bases; unmatched junction bases: 9. Germline-derived CDR1 and CDR2 are SGHTA and FQGNSA. The CDR3 extends over 16 amino acids. This CDR3 is CASSLWPAGDGGELFF. The CDR3 DNA follows: TGTGCCAGCAGCTTATGGCCAGCGGGAGATGGCGGGGAGCTGTTTTTT. The entire variable domain, with the rest obtained from reference TRBV7-2 and TRBJ2-2, is as follows: GAGVSQSPSNKVTEKGKDVELRCDPISGHTALYWYRQSLGQGLEFLIYFQGNSAPDKSGLPSDRFSAERTGGSVSTLTIQRTQQEDSAVYLCASSLWPAGDGGELFFGEGSRLTVL.

The chain uses TRBV6-5 and TRBJ2-7, with TRBD2 matching over 8 bases. The ends lost 2 bases at V and 3 bases at J; junction bases unmatched: 3. Germline CDR1 and CDR2: MNHEY and SVGAGI. The CDR3 totals 14 residues. CDR3 protein: CASSYAGGGYEQYF. DNA for the CDR3: TGTGCCAGCAGTTACGCCGGGGGGGGCTACGAGCAGTACTTC.

The chain joins TRBV5-1 to TRBJ2-7; 12 bases agree with TRBD1. Unmatched junction bases numbered 7, after V lost 5 bases and J lost 7 bases. The CDR3 sequence is 14 residues long. CDR1 and CDR2 (germline): SGHRS, YFSETQ. The CDR3 DNA follows: TGCGCCAGCAGTCGGGGACAGGGGGCCGGGGAGCAGTACTTC. Translation: CASSRGQGAGEQYF.

This clone showed up just a few times. This sequence joins TRBV7-2 and TRBJ1-1, with D possibly TRBD1 on 6 matching bases. The CDR3 spans 12 residues. Germline V gives CDR1 SGHTA, CDR2 FQGNSA. With 5 bases removed from V and 7 bases from J, the gap between germline ends came to 11 bases. The CDR3 nucleotides are TGTGCCAGCAGCGTACAGGGAATTGAAGCTTTCTTT. Residues: CASSVQGIEAFF.

The CDR3 loop is CASSFGDRGSEKLFF. DNA of the CDR3: TGTGCCAGCAGTTTTGGGGACAGGGGAAGTGAAAAACTGTTTTTT. This rearrangement joins TRBV25-1 to TRBJ1-4, with 10 bases lining up with TRBD1. The ends lost 5 bases at V and 7 bases at J; junction bases unmatched: 7. The CDR3 runs 15 residues. Germline-derived CDR1 and CDR2 are MGHDK and SYGVNS.

As regards this clone: The same CDR3 is also encoded by other DNA sequences in this sample. V and J are TRBV5-5 and TRBJ2-7; TRBD2 is a possible D gene (5 bases). This CDR3 has 15 amino acids. The V and J ends lost 0 bases and 0 bases respectively, with 10 bases between them. CDR1 and CDR2 from the germline V gene are SGHKS and YYEKEE (reference sequence). CDR3 in amino acids: CASSLGAGGSYEQYF. The CDR3 DNA follows: TGTGCCAGCAGCTTGGGCGCGGGCGGCTCCTACGAGCAGTACTTC.

V gene TRBV16 combines with J gene TRBJ1-1; 8 bases agree with TRBD1. Trimming at V came to 5 bases and at J to 2 bases, leaving 7 bases not matched to a gene. Germline loops: CDR1 KGHSY, CDR2 FQNENV. This CDR3 comprises 15 residues. The CDR3 region has the DNA TGTGCCAGCAGCAGGAACAGGGGGGTCAACACTGAAGCTTTCTTT. This sequence encodes CASSRNRGVNTEAFF.

The chain has TRBV18 and TRBJ1-3; D call uncertain. Trimming removed 2 bases at V and 8 bases at J, with 7 bases between. This CDR3 is built from 12 residues. Germline CDR1 KGHSH, CDR2 LQKENI. The chain's CDR3 is CASSPNGDTIYF. Written as DNA, the CDR3 is TGTGCCAGCTCACCAAATGGGGACACCATATATTTT. Combining the CDR3 with reference TRBV18 and TRBJ1-3 gives the whole variable domain NAGVMQNPRHLVRRRGQEARLRCSPMKGHSHVYWYRQLPEEGLKFMVYLQKENIIDESGMPKERFSAEFPKEGPSILRIQQVVRGDSAAYFCASSPNGDTIYFGEGSWLTVV.

This chain joins TRBV4-3 and TRBJ2-5; the D gene is possibly TRBD2 (5 bases). Germline CDR1 LGHNA, CDR2 YSLEER. The CDR3 contains 15 residues. Trimming took 2 bases from V and 5 from J, leaving 15 bases between them. The CDR3 nucleotides are TGCGCCAGCAGCCAACAAGGGAGCCCCGGGGAGACCCAGTACTTC. It codes for CASSQQGSPGETQYF.

This CDR3 is CASSRQGNTGELFF. CDR3 coding DNA: TGTGCCAGCAGCCGGCAGGGGAACACCGGGGAGCTGTTTTTT. The V gene is TRBV25-1, the J gene TRBJ2-2; D perhaps matches TRBD1 (5 bases). The CDR3 is 14 amino acids. Germline V lookup: CDR1 MGHDK, CDR2 SYGVNS. Trimming shortened V by 6 bases and J by 1 base, and 9 bases separated the two germline ends.

The V gene is TRBV7-9, the J gene TRBJ2-7; 8 bases line up with TRBD2. CDR3 length equals 14 residues. Germline assignment: CDR1 SEHNR and CDR2 FQNEAQ (reference sequence). The J segment lost 2 bases and the V segment lost 2 bases, leaving 2 bases of the junction unmatched. The chain's CDR3 is CASSLSGGAYEQYF. The CDR3 region has the DNA TGTGCCAGCAGCTTATCGGGGGGGGCCTACGAGCAGTACTTC. Drawing the rest from reference TRBV7-9 and TRBJ2-7, the complete variable domain is DTGVSQNPRHKITKRGQNVTFRCDPISEHNRLYWYRQTLGQGPEFLTYFQNEAQLEKSRLLSDRFSAERPKGSFSTLEIQRTEQGDSAMYLCASSLSGGAYEQYFGPGTRLTVT.